The 6 T cell receptor beta chains presented below share a single source sample, sequenced in a study of shared clonotypes between healthy human individuals. TCRdb's table, derived via immunoSEQ multiplex PCR, lists solely in-frame clones and lacks some. The top ten clones hold over 0.2% of a sample with fewer than 1 million clones, about 97% of them seen once. CD45RO-negative cells were positively selected for CCR7, leaving out terminally differentiated effector memory CD45RA+ cells. Specimen: naive CD8+ T cells sorted from blood. Receptors were obtained from a man aged 25 to 40 in good health.

The chain combines TRBV27 with TRBJ1-5; unclear D gene. The germline V gene encodes CDR1 MNHEY and CDR2 SMNVEV (reference sequence). V lost 6 bases and J 4 bases, leaving 22 bases between the germline ends. CDR3 length: 17 residues. The CDR3 DNA reads TGTGCCAGCAGCCCCTCTGGGTTCGGGTTTAGGAATCAGCCCCAGCATTTT. It translates to CASSPSGFGFRNQPQHF.

The chain couples TRBV6-6 to TRBJ2-1; tentatively, D is TRBD2 (6 bases). From germline, CDR1 is MNHNY and CDR2 SVGAGI (reference sequence). V was shortened by 2 bases and J by 5 bases, with 13 bases between the two germline ends. The CDR3 spans 15 residues. The CDR3, as DNA: TGTGCCAGCAGTTACGTGGGCGGGGAGGACAATGAGCAGTTCTTC. As protein: CASSYVGGEDNEQFF.

The chain is built from TRBV2 and TRBJ2-2; 9 bases agree with TRBD1. After removal of 8 bases from V and 2 bases from J, the junction contained 9 bases not matched to a gene. CDR3 length: 16 amino acids. The V gene's germline CDR1 is SNHLY and CDR2 FYNNEI. CDR3 sequence: CASGTGRESNTGELFF. CDR3 sequence (DNA): TGTGCCAGCGGGACAGGGCGCGAGAGTAACACCGGGGAGCTGTTTTTT.

This rearrangement joins TRBV15 to TRBJ2-3, with 7 bases lining up with TRBD1. V lost 1 base to trimming and J lost 5 bases; unmatched junction nucleotides: 3. Germline V lookup: CDR1 LNHNV, CDR2 YYDKDF (reference sequence). This CDR3 has 14 residues. The CDR3: CATSRGQGEDTQYF. In DNA, the CDR3 is TGTGCCACCAGCAGAGGACAGGGTGAAGATACGCAGTATTTT.

The V call is TRBV11-2, the J call TRBJ2-1, with 8 nucleotides matching TRBD2. V lost 5 bases and J lost 7; bases outside the gene matches: 7. Germline V gives CDR1 SGHAT, CDR2 FQNNGV. This CDR3 has 14 amino acids. CDR3 sequence reads: CASSGERENNEQFF. CDR3 DNA: TGTGCCAGCAGCGGTGAGCGGGAGAATAATGAGCAGTTCTTC.

J is TRBJ2-1 and V is TRBV19; D is possibly TRBD2 (6 bases). Trimming stripped 3 bases from V and 9 bases from J, with 15 bases between. Germline V CDR1 and CDR2: LNHDA, SQIVND (reference sequence). This CDR3 spans 14 amino acids. The CDR3 DNA reads as TGTGCCAGTAGTATCAGGAGGGATCCGCTTGAGCAGTTCTTC. This gives the protein CASSIRRDPLEQFF.